This T cell receptor (beta chain) was sequenced in a study of cytomegalovirus exposure and HLA in healthy donors. A note on this clone: As yet, its antigen is unknown.

Study-level findings and limits: Accurate prediction of HLA-A and HLA-B alleles (for most subjects) was reportedly achieved from TCR beta sequences. Clonal expansion, a later analysis showed, was greater in HLA-associated TCR beta chains than in equally common others. Later genetic work tied a missense DCLRE1C variant to beta-chain V and J trimming.

The PCR made use of 60 Vbeta and 13 Jbeta primers. This table comes from immunoSEQ multiplex PCR, and its TCRdb copy is limited to in-frame clones, with some not included. The sample holds 120,000 to 150,000 clones; roughly 74% are singletons and the top ten take roughly 5.6%. The sequence derives from a woman aged 40 to 50 in good health and CMV-seropositive. Sequencing was performed on PBMCs.

The CDR3 sequence is CASDDGTYEQYF. The CDR3 DNA is TGTGCCAGCGACGACGGGACCTACGAGCAGTACTTC. The chain combines TRBV4-2 with TRBJ2-7, with a weak D call TRBD2 (5 bases). CDR3 length: 12 amino acids. The V gene's germline CDR1 is LGHNA and CDR2 YNFKEQ. V dropped 8 bases and J dropped 2 bases, with 10 bases sitting between them.